A selection of T cell receptor beta chains follows, all from one sample in a study of technical replicates of blood from several donors. Clones were sequenced by immunoSEQ multiplex PCR, and TCRdb holds only the in-frame ones, with some missing. Of about 75,000 clones in the sample, approximately 97% were seen once. Sequencing used T cells isolated from PBMCs. The receptors derive from a human donor in good health. Both conserved end residues are part of each CDR3. D genes are given only for firm matches. Only part of the rows carry a size: once, few, many, or a class if the clone is expanded.

j_gene,v_gene,abundance,d_gene,CDR3nt,CDR3aa
TRBJ2-7,TRBV11-2,NA,NA,TGTGCCAGCAGCTTAGTACGGGAGAGTAGGTACGAGCAGTACTTC,CASSLVRESRYEQYF
TRBJ2-1,TRBV4-3,NA,TRBD2,TGCGCCAGCAGCCAGAGTAAGCGGGAGTCCTCCTACAATGAGCAGTTCTTC,CASSQSKRESSYNEQFF
TRBJ1-2,TRBV30,once,NA,TGTGCCTGGGGACAGATTAACTATGGCTACACCTTC,CAWGQINYGYTF
TRBJ2-7,TRBV11-2,NA,TRBD1,TGTGCCAGCAGCCGGGGACAGAGCGAGCAGTACTTC,CASSRGQSEQYF
TRBJ1-1,TRBV19,NA,NA,TGTGCCAGTAGTATCATCGGGTCCACTGAAGCTTTCTTT,CASSIIGSTEAFF
TRBJ2-5,TRBV7-9,few,TRBD2,TGTGCCAGCAGCTATTACCGACTAGCGGGAAAAGAGACCCAGTACTTC,CASSYYRLAGKETQYF
TRBJ2-5,TRBV9,NA,NA,TGTGCCAGCAGCACGGAAGAGACCCAGTACTTC,CASSTEETQYF
TRBJ2-7,TRBV2,NA,TRBD1,TGTGCCAGCAGTGATTACTTCTGGGACAGGGGGGGGGAGCAGTACTTC,CASSDYFWDRGGEQYF
TRBJ2-1,TRBV2,NA,NA,TGTGCCAGCAGTGAACTAGCCAATGAGCAGTTCTTC,CASSELANEQFF
TRBJ1-1,TRBV2,NA,NA,TGTGCCAGACTGACTGAGAACACTGAAGCTTTCTTT,CARLTENTEAFF
TRBJ2-7,TRBV27,NA,NA,TGTGCCAGCAGTTATAGGGATTCAGGGTCCTACGAGCAGTACTTC,CASSYRDSGSYEQYF
TRBJ2-7,TRBV2,NA,NA,TGTGCCAGCAGTGTGGTAGGGGTGGGCTACGAGCAGTACTTC,CASSVVGVGYEQYF
TRBJ1-5,TRBV7-9,NA,TRBD1,TGTGCCAGCAGCTGGACAGGGATAAATCAGCCCCAGCATTTT,CASSWTGINQPQHF
TRBJ1-4,TRBV10-2,once,TRBD1,TGCGCCAGCAGTGAGTCGCTGGGACAGGGAGGCGTCTTT,CASSESLGQGGVF
TRBJ2-1,TRBV4-2,NA,TRBD2,TGTGCCAGCAGTCTAGCGGGAGGGCCGGGGAATGAGCAGTTCTTC,CASSLAGGPGNEQFF
TRBJ2-5,TRBV5-1,NA,TRBD2,TGCGCCAGCAGCACGGGACTAGCGGGAGTGGAGACCCAGTACTTC,CASSTGLAGVETQYF
TRBJ2-2,TRBV18,NA,NA,TGTGCCAGCTCATCGGAGGGCCCCACCGGGGAGCTGTTTTTT,CASSSEGPTGELFF
TRBJ2-7,TRBV15,once,TRBD2,TGTGCCACCAGCAGAGATCTTGAACTAGCGGGAGTCGAGCAGTACTTC,CATSRDLELAGVEQYF
TRBJ1-4,TRBV7-9,once,NA,TGTGCCACCACTGGCCCAACGGACAGCGAAAAACTGTTTTTT,CATTGPTDSEKLFF
TRBJ2-3,TRBV29-1,NA,TRBD1,TGCAGCGCCCCCCACGACAGGGGAGGAGATACGCAGTATTTT,CSAPHDRGGDTQYF
TRBJ1-4,TRBV5-1,NA,NA,TGCGCCAGCAGCTTGGCCCGTGGCGAAAAACTGTTTTTT,CASSLARGEKLFF
TRBJ1-1,TRBV9,NA,NA,TGTGCCAGCAGCGTAGGAGAATCGAACACTGAAGCTTTCTTT,CASSVGESNTEAFF
TRBJ2-7,TRBV27,NA,NA,TGTGCCAGCAGTGACCACAGGGCCACCTACGAGCAGTACTTC,CASSDHRATYEQYF
TRBJ1-5,TRBV7-9,NA,NA,TGTGCCAGCAGTAAAGACAGTTCCAATCAGCCCCAGCATTTT,CASSKDSSNQPQHF
TRBJ1-2,TRBV9,NA,TRBD1,TGTGCCAGCAGCGCCTATAGAGGGGGCAACTATGGCTACACCTTC,CASSAYRGGNYGYTF
TRBJ1-2,TRBV27,NA,NA,TGTGCCAGCAGCCCGGGATTCAACTATGGCTACACCTTC,CASSPGFNYGYTF
TRBJ2-3,TRBV11-3,NA,TRBD2,TGTGCCAGCAGGAAGACTAGCGGGAGATATACGCAGTATTTT,CASRKTSGRYTQYF
TRBJ1-4,TRBV28,NA,TRBD1,TGTGCCAGCAGTTCGCCGGACAGGGGGCCTAATGAAAAACTGTTTTTT,CASSSPDRGPNEKLFF
TRBJ2-1,TRBV4-1,NA,TRBD2,TGCGCCAGTAGTACTGGACTAGCGGGTTACAATGAGCAGTTCTTC,CASSTGLAGYNEQFF
TRBJ2-7,TRBV7-2,NA,NA,TGTGCCAGCAGCTCCGCCTACGAGCAGTACTTC,CASSSAYEQYF
TRBJ2-5,TRBV7-8,NA,TRBD1,TGTGCCAGCAGCCCCAGAGGACAGGGGGGAGTAGAGACCCAGTACTTC,CASSPRGQGGVETQYF
TRBJ1-2,TRBV5-1,NA,TRBD1,TGCGCCAGCAGCCAGGGGACAGCCTATGGCTACACCTTC,CASSQGTAYGYTF
TRBJ2-3,TRBV7-7,NA,TRBD2,TGTGCTAGCAGCTTATCCGCGGGAGGGAGTATCACAGATACGCAGTATTTT,CASSLSAGGSITDTQYF
TRBJ1-2,TRBV6-1,NA,NA,TGTGCCAGCAGTGAAGAGGGAGTTGGCTACACCTTC,CASSEEGVGYTF
TRBJ1-5,TRBV4-2,NA,NA,TGTGCCAGCAGCCTACCAGACCGAGGTCAGCCCCAGCATTTT,CASSLPDRGQPQHF
TRBJ2-1,TRBV7-3,NA,TRBD1,TGTGCCAGCAGTTCCTTGGCGGGACAGGGGGCGAGGGAGCAGTTCTTC,CASSSLAGQGAREQFF
TRBJ1-1,TRBV7-9,NA,NA,TGTGCCAGCAGCCTAGGTGTGGGGGGGTTGAACACTGAAGCTTTCTTT,CASSLGVGGLNTEAFF
TRBJ2-7,TRBV29-1,NA,NA,TGCAGCGTTGAAGAGGGGACTGGGACCTACGAGCAGTACTTC,CSVEEGTGTYEQYF
TRBJ2-3,TRBV5-1,NA,TRBD1,TGCGCCAGCAGCCCACTGACAGGGAATCCAGATACGCAGTATTTT,CASSPLTGNPDTQYF
TRBJ2-3,TRBV9,once,TRBD2,TGTGCCAGCAGCCCCCGACTAGCGGCAGATACGCAGTATTTT,CASSPRLAADTQYF